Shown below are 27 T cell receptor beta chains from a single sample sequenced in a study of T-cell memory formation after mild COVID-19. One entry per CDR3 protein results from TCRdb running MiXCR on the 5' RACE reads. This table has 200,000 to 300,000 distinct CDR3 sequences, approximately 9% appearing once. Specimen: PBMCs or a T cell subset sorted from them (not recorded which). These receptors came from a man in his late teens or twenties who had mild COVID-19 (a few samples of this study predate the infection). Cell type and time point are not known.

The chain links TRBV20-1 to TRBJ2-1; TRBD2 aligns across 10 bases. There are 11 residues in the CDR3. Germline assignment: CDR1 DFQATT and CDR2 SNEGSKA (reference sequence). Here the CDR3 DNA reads TGCAGCCGAGCGGGGGGGAGTGAGCAGTTCTTC. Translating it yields CSRAGGSEQFF.

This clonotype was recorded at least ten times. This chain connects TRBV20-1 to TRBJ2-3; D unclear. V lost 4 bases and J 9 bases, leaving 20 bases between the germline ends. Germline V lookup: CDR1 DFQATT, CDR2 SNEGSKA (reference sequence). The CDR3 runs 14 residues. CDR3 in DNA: TGCAGTGCTAACTCGCAGGAAATGAAGTGGACGCAGTATTTT. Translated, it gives CSANSQEMKWTQYF.

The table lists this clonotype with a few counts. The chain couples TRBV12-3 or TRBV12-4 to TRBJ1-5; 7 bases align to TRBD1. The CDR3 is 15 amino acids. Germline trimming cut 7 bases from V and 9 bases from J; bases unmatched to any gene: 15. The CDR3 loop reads CASTRRGGSAAPQHF. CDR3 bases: TGTGCCAGCACCAGAAGAGGGGGCTCAGCGGCGCCCCAGCATTTT.

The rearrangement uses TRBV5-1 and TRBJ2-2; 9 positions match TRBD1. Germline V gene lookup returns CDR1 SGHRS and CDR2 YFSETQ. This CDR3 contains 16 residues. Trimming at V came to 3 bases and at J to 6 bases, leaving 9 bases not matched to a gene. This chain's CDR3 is CASSWDGQGSAGELFF. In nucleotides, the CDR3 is TGCGCCAGCAGCTGGGACGGACAGGGGTCTGCCGGGGAGCTGTTTTTT.

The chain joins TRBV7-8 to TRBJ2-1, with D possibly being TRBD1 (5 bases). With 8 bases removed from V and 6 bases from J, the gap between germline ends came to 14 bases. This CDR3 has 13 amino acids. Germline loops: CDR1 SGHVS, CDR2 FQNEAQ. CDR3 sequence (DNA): TGTGCCAGCGGCCTTGACAGTACCAATGAGCAGTTCTTC. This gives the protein CASGLDSTNEQFF.

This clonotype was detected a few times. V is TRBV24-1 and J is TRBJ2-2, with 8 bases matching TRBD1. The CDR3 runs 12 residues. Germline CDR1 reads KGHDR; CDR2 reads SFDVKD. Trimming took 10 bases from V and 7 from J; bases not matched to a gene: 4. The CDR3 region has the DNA TGTGCCACTCGGGGACAGGTCGGGGAGCTGTTTTTT. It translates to CATRGQVGELFF.

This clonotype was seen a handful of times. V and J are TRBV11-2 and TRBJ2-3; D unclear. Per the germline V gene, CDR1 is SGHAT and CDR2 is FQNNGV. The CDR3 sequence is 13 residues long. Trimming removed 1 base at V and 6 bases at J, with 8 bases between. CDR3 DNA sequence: TGTGCCAGCAGCTTAGGACCACAGGATACGCAGTATTTT. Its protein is CASSLGPQDTQYF.

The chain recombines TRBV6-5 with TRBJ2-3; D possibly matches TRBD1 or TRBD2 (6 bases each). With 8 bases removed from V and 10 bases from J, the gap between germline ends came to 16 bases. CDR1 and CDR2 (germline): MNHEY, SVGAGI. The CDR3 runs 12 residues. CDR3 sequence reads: CASRVDRGPQYF. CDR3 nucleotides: TGTGCCAGCCGAGTCGATCGGGGGCCGCAGTATTTT.

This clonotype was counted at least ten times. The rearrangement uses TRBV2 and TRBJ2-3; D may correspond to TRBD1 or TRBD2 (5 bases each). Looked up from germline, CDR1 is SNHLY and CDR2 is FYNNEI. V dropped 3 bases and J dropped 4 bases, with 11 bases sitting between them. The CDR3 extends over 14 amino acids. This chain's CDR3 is CASSERGHADTQYF. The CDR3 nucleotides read TGTGCCAGCAGTGAGAGGGGCCACGCAGATACGCAGTATTTT.

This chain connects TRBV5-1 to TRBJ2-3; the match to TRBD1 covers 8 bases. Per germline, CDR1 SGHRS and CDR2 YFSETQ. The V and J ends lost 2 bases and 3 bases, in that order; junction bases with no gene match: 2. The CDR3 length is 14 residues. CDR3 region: CASSFNRGTDTQYF. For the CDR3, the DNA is TGCGCCAGCAGCTTCAACAGGGGGACAGATACGCAGTATTTT.

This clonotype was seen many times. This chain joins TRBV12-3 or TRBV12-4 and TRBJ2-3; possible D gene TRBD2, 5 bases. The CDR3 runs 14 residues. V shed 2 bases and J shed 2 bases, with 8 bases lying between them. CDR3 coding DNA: TGTGCCAGCAGTTTAACCGGGAACACAGATACGCAGTATTTT. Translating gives CASSLTGNTDTQYF.

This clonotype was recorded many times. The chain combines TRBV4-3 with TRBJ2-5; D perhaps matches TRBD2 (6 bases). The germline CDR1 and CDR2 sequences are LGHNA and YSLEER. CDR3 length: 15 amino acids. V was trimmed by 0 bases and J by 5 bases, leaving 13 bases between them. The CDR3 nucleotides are TGCGCCAGCAGCCAAGATCCCCTAGCGCCGGAGACCCAGTACTTC. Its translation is CASSQDPLAPETQYF.

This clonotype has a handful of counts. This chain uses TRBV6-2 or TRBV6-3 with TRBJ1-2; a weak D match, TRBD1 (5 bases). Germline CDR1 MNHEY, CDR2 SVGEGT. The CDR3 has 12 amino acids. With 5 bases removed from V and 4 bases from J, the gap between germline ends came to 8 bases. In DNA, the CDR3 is TGTGCCAGCAGTGCTGACAGCTATGGCTACACCTTC. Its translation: CASSADSYGYTF.

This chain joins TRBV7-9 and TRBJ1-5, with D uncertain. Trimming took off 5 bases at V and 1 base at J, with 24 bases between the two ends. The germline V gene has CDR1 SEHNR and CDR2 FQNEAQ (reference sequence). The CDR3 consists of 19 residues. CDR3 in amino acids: CASSHQRVQDEASNQPQHF. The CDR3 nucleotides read TGTGCCAGCAGCCATCAACGGGTGCAGGACGAAGCAAGCAATCAGCCCCAGCATTTT.

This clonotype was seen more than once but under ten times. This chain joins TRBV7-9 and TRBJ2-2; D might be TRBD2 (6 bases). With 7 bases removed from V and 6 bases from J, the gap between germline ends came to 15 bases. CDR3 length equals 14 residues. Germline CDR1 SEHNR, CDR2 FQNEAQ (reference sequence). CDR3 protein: CASTSVGGPGELFF. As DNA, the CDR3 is TGTGCCAGCACCTCGGTTGGAGGGCCCGGGGAGCTGTTTTTT. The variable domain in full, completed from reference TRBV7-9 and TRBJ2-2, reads DTGVSQNPRHKITKRGQNVTFRCDPISEHNRLYWYRQTLGQGPEFLTYFQNEAQLEKSRLLSDRFSAERPKGSFSTLEIQRTEQGDSAMYLCASTSVGGPGELFFGEGSRLTVL.

The chain's CDR3 is CASSRLPGQGTEAFF. The CDR3 DNA sequence: TGTGCCAGCAGCAGACTCCCGGGACAGGGGACTGAAGCTTTCTTT. The chain employs TRBV6-5 and TRBJ1-1; 10 bases line up with TRBD1. The CDR3 covers 15 residues. V trimming: 6 bases; J trimming: 5 bases; junction bases outside the gene matches: 9. Germline V gene lookup returns CDR1 MNHEY and CDR2 SVGAGI.

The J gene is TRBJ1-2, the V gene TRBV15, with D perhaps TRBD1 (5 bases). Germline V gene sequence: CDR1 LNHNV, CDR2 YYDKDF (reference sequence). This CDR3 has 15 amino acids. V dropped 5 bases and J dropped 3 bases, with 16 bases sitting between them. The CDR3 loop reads CATSGPPGAYYGYTF. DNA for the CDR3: TGTGCCACCAGCGGACCTCCCGGGGCCTACTATGGCTACACCTTC.

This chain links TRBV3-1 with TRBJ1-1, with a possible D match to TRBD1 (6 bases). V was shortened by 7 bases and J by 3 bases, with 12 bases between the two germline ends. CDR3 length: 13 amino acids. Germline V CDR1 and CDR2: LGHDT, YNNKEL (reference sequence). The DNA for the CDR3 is TGTGCCAGCACCACAGGGCCTCACACTGAAGCTTTCTTT. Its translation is CASTTGPHTEAFF. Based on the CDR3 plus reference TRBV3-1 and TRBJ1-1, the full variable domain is DTAVSQTPKYLVTQMGNDKSIKCEQNLGHDTMYWYKQDSKKFLKIMFSYNNKELIINETVPNRFSPKSPDKAHLNLHINSLELGDSAVYFCASTTGPHTEAFFGQGTRLTVV.

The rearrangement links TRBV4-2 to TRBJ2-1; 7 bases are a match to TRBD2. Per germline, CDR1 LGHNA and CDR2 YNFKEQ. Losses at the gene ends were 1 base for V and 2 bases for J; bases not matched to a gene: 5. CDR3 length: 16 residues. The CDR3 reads CASSQGLAKPYNEQFF. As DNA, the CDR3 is TGTGCCAGCAGCCAAGGACTAGCAAAGCCCTACAATGAGCAGTTCTTC.

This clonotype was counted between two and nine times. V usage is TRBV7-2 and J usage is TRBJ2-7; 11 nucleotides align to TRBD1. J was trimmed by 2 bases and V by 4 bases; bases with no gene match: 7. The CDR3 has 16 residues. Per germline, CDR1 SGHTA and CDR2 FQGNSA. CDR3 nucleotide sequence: TGTGCCAGCAGCTCTCACGGACAGGGGGCACCCTACGAGCAGTACTTC. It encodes CASSSHGQGAPYEQYF.

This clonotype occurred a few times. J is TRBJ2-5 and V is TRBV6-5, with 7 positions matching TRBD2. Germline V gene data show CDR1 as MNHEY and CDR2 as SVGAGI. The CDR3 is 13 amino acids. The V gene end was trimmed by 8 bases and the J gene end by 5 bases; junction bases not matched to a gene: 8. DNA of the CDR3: TGTGCCAGCCGATTGGGAGGGAGGGAGACCCAGTACTTC. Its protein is CASRLGGRETQYF.

The CDR3 region has the DNA TGTGCCAGCAGTCCTACTGGTGGCTACACCTTC. Its translation is CASSPTGGYTF. The chain has TRBV12-3 or TRBV12-4 and TRBJ1-2; D remains ambiguous. The CDR3 consists of 11 residues. Trimming stripped 5 bases from V and 7 bases from J, with 8 bases between.

In DNA form, the CDR3 reads TGCGCCAGCACCGCGGGGCGAGCCTACAATGAGCAGTTCTTC. Its protein is CASTAGRAYNEQFF. The V call is TRBV5-1, the J call TRBJ2-1, with D possibly being TRBD2 (6 bases). The V gene's germline CDR1 is SGHRS and CDR2 YFSETQ. The CDR3 spans 14 residues. V was cut by 6 bases and J by 2 bases, with 12 bases left in between.

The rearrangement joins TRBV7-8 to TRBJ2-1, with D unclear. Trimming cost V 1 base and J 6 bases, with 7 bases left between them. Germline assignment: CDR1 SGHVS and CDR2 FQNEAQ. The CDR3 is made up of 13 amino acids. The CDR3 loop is CASSLGRANEQFF. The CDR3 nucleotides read TGTGCCAGCAGCTTAGGCCGGGCCAATGAGCAGTTCTTC.

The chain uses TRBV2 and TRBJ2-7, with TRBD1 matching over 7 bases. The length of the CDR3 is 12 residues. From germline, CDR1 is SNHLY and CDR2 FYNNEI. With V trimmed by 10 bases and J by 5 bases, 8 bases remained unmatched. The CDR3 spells CAILLQGNEQYF. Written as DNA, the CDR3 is TGTGCCATCCTCCTACAGGGGAACGAGCAGTACTTC.

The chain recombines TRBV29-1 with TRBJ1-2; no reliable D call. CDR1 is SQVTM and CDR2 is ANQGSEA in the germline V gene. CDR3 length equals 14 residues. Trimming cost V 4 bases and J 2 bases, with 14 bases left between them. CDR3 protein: CSVVAQETNYGYTF. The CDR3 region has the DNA TGCAGCGTTGTGGCGCAGGAAACAAACTATGGCTACACCTTC.

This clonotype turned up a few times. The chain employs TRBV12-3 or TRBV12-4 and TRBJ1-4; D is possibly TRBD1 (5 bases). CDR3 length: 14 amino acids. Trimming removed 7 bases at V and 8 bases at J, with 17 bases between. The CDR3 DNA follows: TGTGCCAGCACCCAAGGGGCAGGCGGGGAAAAACTGTTTTTT. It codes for CASTQGAGGEKLFF.